The T cell receptor (beta chain) described here comes from a study of shared clonotypes between healthy human individuals. Germline values: CDR1 WSHSY, CDR2 SAAADI. This CDR3 is 15 amino acids long. Trimming cost V 8 bases and J 2 bases, with 15 bases left between them. Sequencing used immunoSEQ multiplex PCR; TCRdb keeps in-frame clones, though not all of them. The sample includes millions of clones, about 95% of them seen just once. Sequenced sample: naive CD4+ T cells sorted from blood. Indicated subset: CD45RA+ positively selected. The TCR originated in a man aged 18 to 30 in good health. The chain joins TRBV10-2 to TRBJ1-4; TRBD1 might be the D (6 bases). CDR3 bases: TGCGCCAGCCGGCAAGCGGGGGGCACTAATGAAAAACTGTTTTTT. Translated: CASRQAGGTNEKLFF.